This is a list of T cell receptor beta chains from one sample in a study of OX40 agonist ivuxolimab in advanced cancers. Using immunoSEQ multiplex PCR, the repertoire was profiled, and TCRdb retains in-frame clones only, with some absent. Among about 31,000 clones listed, roughly 86% were seen once. Sequences were derived from CD4+ or CD8+ T cells sorted from blood, sampled in a trial of the OX40 agonist ivuxolimab. The receptor source for this set is an adult with an advanced solid tumor such as melanoma, head and neck, liver or kidney cancer. CDR3s include the opening cysteine and the closing phenylalanine or tryptophan. The D gene is left open where the match is weak. Clone size is not always given. Where it is, it says once, few, many or a class for expanded clones.

>TRBD1|.|TRBJ1-4|TRBV7-9
CASSYRGLGEKLFF
TGTGCCAGCAGCTACAGGGGATTGGGTGAAAAACTGTTTTTT
>.|.|TRBJ2-3|TRBV14
CASGNRADTQYF
TGTGCCAGCGGGAACCGGGCAGATACGCAGTATTTT
>.|.|TRBJ2-2|TRBV4-1
CASSQAMGSTGELFF
TGCGCCAGCAGCCAAGCTATGGGGAGCACCGGGGAGCTGTTTTTT
>.|.|TRBJ1-5|TRBV28
CASSPQKGPFGQPQHF
TGTGCCAGCAGTCCTCAAAAGGGACCTTTCGGTCAGCCCCAGCATTTT
>.|.|TRBJ2-7|TRBV2
CASSEARHTYEQYF
TGTGCCAGCAGTGAAGCCAGACACACCTACGAGCAGTACTTC
>.|.|TRBJ2-3|TRBV6-1
CASEQGRADTQYF
TGTGCCAGTGAACAGGGGAGGGCGGATACGCAGTATTTT
>.|.|TRBJ2-5|TRBV28
CASSLMGLETQYF
TGTGCCAGCAGTTTAATGGGCCTAGAGACCCAGTACTTC
>.|.|TRBJ2-3|TRBV11-3
CASSLEGTGIDTQYF
TGTGCCAGCAGCTTAGAGGGAACAGGGATCGATACGCAGTATTTT
>.|.|TRBJ2-7|TRBV19
CASSRDTYYEQYF
TGTGCCAGTAGCCGGGACACCTACTACGAGCAGTACTTC
>TRBD2|once|TRBJ2-7|TRBV7-6
CASSLNLAGEQYF
TGTGCCAGCAGCTTAAACCTAGCGGGGGAGCAGTACTTC
>.|.|TRBJ1-5|TRBV19
CASSIRTLTAYSNQPQHF
TGTGCCAGTAGTATAAGGACCTTGACAGCATATAGCAATCAGCCCCAGCATTTT
>TRBD2|.|TRBJ2-1|TRBV5-1
CASSFLTSGHNEQFF
TGCGCCAGCAGCTTTTTGACTAGCGGCCACAATGAGCAGTTCTTC
>.|.|TRBJ1-1|TRBV5-1
CASSTNRVGTEAFF
TGCGCCAGCAGCACCAACAGGGTCGGCACTGAAGCTTTCTTT
>.|.|TRBJ2-5|TRBV21-1
CASSKKSEGPKKKVASGFEETQYF
TGTGCCAGCAGCAAAAAATCGGAGGGTCCCAAAAAAAAAGTGGCTAGCGGGTTCGAAGAGACCCAGTACTTC
>.|.|TRBJ1-2|TRBV29-1
CSVEKGNGYTF
TGCAGCGTTGAGAAGGGGAATGGCTACACCTTC
>.|.|TRBJ1-3|TRBV6-1
CASSEASSGNTIYF
TGTGCCAGCAGTGAAGCATCATCTGGAAACACCATATATTTT